The present T cell receptor beta chain was sequenced within a study of OX40 agonist ivuxolimab in advanced cancers. In the study overall: Ivuxolimab was a fully human IgG2 agonistic monoclonal antibody targeting the costimulatory receptor OX40 (CD134). Intravenous ivuxolimab was administered to patients every 2 weeks at six dose levels: 0.01, 0.1, 0.3, 1.5, 3 and 10 mg/kg. Among the roughly 52 dose-escalation patients, roughly 20 had hepatocellular carcinoma, around 15 melanoma, 9 renal cell carcinoma and 9 head and neck cancer. The dose-escalation cohort was about 83% male with a mean age of approximately 59 years, ranging from 23 to 79. Prior anti-PD-1, anti-PD-L1 or anti-CTLA-4 therapy was permitted, and checkpoint inhibitors had been received by under 50% of dose-escalation patients. Partial responses occurred in three dose-escalation patients, of whom one had hepatocellular carcinoma and two had cutaneous melanoma. Peripheral TCRbeta sequencing aimed to test whether ivuxolimab altered TCR sequence diversity and caused clonal T-cell expansion. The monotherapy dose-escalation portion (N ≈ 56 patients) of the phase I ivuxolimab trial is reported in the paper.

Genomic DNA was isolated from the sorted cells so that the TCRbeta CDR3 region could be sequenced. TCRbeta CDR3 regions were sequenced using the immunoSEQ Assay. TCRdb provides this immuneACCESS table in a form limited to in-frame rearrangements. Some clones are lacking; in checked studies, under half of them reflect an unresolved V gene, and why the rest are absent is not known. This sample lists tens of thousands of clones; 88% were detected once. The ten most abundant clones make up approximately 2.1% of the sample. The investigation overall reported the following: Low levels of normalized T-cell clonal expansion were also seen in some patients who did not respond. The antigen specificity of the clonally expanded peripheral T cells was not determined. At doses from 0.1 to 3.0 mg/kg, clonal expansion was seen in both CD4+ and CD8+ blood T cells between baseline and week 6. In partial responders in the 0.1-3.0 mg/kg groups, normalized peripheral clonal expansion was found to be among the lowest, especially among CD8+ T cells. After ivuxolimab, CD8+ T cells had more expanded clones than CD4+ T cells on average.

CDR1 and CDR2, per the germline V gene (reference sequence), are MNHNY and SVGAGI. Counted from cysteine to phenylalanine, this CDR3 has 15 amino acids. Only the CDR3 DNA stays, 45 bases, in frame from base 1. Trimming accounts for 10 bases at V and 5 bases at J, while the number of junction bases matched to no gene is 15. A remark on this clone: What antigen it recognizes has not been identified. Base qualities are not recorded, but no much larger clone differs from it by a single base.

Patients with autoimmune disease history or receiving systemic immunosuppression were excluded from the trial. In every dose cohort, peripheral blood was drawn for TCR sequencing at baseline, cycle 4 day 1, and cycle 7 day 1. Samples came from an open-label, multicenter, first-in-human phase I dose-escalation trial of ivuxolimab. Adults with locally advanced or metastatic melanoma, renal cell, hepatocellular, or head and neck squamous cell carcinoma were enrolled in the trial. CD4+ and CD8+ T cells were sorted separately from peripheral blood before TCR sequencing. The chain is made from TRBV6-6 and TRBJ1-2; a stretch of 8 junction bases matches TRBD1. This clonotype was sampled from an adult with an advanced solid tumor such as melanoma, head and neck, liver or kidney cancer. Sequences were derived from CD4+ or CD8+ T cells sorted from blood, sampled in a trial of the OX40 agonist ivuxolimab. The nucleotide sequence is given as TGTGCCACCCGACAGGGGTTTCCGGAAGATTATGGCTACACCTTC. It codes for CATRQGFPEDYGYTF.